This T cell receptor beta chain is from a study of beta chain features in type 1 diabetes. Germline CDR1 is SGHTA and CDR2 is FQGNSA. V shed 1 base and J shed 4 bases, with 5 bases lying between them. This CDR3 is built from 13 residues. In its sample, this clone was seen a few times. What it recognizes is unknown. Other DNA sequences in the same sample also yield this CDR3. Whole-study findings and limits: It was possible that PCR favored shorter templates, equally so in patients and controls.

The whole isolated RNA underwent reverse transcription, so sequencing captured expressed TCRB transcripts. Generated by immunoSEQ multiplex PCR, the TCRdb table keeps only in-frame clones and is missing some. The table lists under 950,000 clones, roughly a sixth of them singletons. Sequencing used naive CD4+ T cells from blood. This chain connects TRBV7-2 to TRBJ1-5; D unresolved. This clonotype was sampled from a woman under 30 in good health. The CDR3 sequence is CASSLVENQPQHF. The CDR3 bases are TGTGCCAGCAGCTTAGTCGAGAATCAGCCCCAGCATTTT.